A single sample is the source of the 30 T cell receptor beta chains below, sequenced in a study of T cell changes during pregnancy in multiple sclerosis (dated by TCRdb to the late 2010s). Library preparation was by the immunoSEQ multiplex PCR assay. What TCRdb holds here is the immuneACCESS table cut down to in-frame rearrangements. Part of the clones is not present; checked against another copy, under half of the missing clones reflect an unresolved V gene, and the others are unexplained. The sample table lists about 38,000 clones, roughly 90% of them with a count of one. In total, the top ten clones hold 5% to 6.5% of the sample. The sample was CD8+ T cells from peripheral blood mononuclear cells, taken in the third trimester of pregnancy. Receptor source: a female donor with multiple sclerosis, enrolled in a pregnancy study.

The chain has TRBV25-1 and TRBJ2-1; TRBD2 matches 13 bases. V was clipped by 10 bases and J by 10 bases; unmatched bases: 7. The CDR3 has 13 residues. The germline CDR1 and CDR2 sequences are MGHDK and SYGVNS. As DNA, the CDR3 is TGTGCCACCGGACTAGCGGGAGACGGAGAGCAGTTCTTC. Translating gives CATGLAGDGEQFF.

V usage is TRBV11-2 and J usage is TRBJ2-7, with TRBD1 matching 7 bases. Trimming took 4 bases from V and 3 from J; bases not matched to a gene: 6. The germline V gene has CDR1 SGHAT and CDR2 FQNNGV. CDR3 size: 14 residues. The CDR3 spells CASSSTGKDYEQYF. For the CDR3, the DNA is TGTGCCAGCAGCTCGACAGGGAAGGACTACGAGCAGTACTTC. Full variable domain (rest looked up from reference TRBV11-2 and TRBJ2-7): EAGVAQSPRYKIIEKRQSVAFWCNPISGHATLYWYQQILGQGPKLLIQFQNNGVVDDSQLPKDRFSAERLKGVDSTLKIQPAKLEDSAVYLCASSSTGKDYEQYFGPGTRLTVT.

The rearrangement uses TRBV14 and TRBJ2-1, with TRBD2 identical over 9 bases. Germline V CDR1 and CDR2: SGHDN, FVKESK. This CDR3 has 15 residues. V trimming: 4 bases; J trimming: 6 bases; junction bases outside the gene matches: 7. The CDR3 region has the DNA TGTGCCAGCAGCCGACTAGCGGCGGGGAGCAATGAGCAGTTCTTC. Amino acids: CASSRLAAGSNEQFF. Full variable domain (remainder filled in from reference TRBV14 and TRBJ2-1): EAGVTQFPSHSVIEKGQTVTLRCDPISGHDNLYWYRRVMGKEIKFLLHFVKESKQDESGMPNNRFLAERTGGTYSTLKVQPAELEDSGVYFCASSRLAAGSNEQFFGPGTRLTVL.

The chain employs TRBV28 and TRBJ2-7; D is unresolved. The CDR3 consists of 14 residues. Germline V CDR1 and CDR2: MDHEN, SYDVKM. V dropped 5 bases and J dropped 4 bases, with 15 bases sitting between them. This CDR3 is CASSPLNRVYEQYF. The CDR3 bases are TGTGCCAGCAGTCCCCTAAACAGAGTATACGAGCAGTACTTC.

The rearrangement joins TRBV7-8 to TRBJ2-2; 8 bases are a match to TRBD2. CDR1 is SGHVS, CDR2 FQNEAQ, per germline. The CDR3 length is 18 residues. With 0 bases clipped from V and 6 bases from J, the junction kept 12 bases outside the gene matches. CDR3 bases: TGTGCCAGCAGCTTAGCGCAGGGACTAGGGAGTGTCGCCGGGGAGCTGTTTTTT. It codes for CASSLAQGLGSVAGELFF.

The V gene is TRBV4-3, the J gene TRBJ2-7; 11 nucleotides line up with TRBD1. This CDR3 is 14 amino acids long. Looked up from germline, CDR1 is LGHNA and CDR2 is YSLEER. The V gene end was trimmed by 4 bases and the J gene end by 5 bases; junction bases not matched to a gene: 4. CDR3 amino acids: CASSPDRGLNEQYF. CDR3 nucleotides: TGCGCCAGCAGCCCGGACAGGGGGCTCAACGAGCAGTACTTC.

The CDR3 coding sequence is TGTGCCAGCACCCTAGGGACTAGCGGGACCAATGAGCAGTTCTTC. It translates to CASTLGTSGTNEQFF. This chain connects TRBV19 to TRBJ2-1; the match to TRBD2 covers 13 bases. J was trimmed by 6 bases and V by 9 bases; bases with no gene match: 8. The V gene's germline CDR1 is LNHDA and CDR2 SQIVND (reference sequence). The CDR3 is 15 amino acids.

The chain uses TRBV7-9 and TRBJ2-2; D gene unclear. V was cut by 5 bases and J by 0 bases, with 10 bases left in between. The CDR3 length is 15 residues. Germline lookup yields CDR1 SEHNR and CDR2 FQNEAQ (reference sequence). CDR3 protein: CASSPPSPNTGELFF. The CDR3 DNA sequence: TGTGCCAGCAGCCCTCCGAGCCCGAACACCGGGGAGCTGTTTTTT.

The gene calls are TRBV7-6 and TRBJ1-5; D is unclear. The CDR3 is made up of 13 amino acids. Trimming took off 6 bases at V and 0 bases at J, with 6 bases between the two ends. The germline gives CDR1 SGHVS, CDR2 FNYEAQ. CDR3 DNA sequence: TGTGCCAGCAGTCTTAATAGCAATCAGCCCCAGCATTTT. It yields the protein CASSLNSNQPQHF.

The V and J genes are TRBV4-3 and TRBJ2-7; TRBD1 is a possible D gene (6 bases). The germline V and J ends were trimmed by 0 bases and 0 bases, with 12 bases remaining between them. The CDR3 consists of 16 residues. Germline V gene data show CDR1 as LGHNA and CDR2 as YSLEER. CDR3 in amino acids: CASSQDVGGPSYEQYF. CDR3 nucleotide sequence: TGCGCCAGCAGCCAAGATGTAGGGGGTCCCTCCTACGAGCAGTACTTC.

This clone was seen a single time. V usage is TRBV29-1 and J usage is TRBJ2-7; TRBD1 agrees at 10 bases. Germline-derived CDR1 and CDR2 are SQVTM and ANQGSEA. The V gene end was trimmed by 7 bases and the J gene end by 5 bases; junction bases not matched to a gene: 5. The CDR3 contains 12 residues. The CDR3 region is CSAWDRGNEQYF. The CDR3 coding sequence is TGCAGCGCTTGGGACAGGGGTAACGAGCAGTACTTC.

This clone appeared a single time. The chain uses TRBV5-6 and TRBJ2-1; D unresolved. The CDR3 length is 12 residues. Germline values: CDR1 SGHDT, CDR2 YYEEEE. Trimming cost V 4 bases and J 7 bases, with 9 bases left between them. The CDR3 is CASSPKLNEQFF. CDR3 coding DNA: TGTGCCAGCAGCCCTAAACTAAATGAGCAGTTCTTC.

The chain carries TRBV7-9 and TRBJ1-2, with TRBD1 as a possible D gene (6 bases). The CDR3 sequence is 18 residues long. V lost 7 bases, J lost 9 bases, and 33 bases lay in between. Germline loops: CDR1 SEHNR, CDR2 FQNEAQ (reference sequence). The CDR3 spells CASNPIWAETGTRDRYTF. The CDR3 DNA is TGTGCCAGCAACCCGATATGGGCTGAAACCGGGACACGGGATCGCTACACCTTC.

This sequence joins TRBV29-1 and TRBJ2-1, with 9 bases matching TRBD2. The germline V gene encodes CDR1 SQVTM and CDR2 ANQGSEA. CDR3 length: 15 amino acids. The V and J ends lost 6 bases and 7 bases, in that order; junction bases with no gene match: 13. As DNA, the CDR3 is TGCAGCGTGTTGATGGCGGGAGGGCCAAGTAATGAGCAGTTCTTC. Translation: CSVLMAGGPSNEQFF.

The CDR3 DNA reads as TGTGCCAGCAGTACCATAATGGAGGGGGGGGGATGGGAGCAGTTCTTC. It yields the protein CASSTIMEGGGWEQFF. The chain joins TRBV11-2 to TRBJ2-1, with D maybe TRBD2 (7 bases). CDR3 size: 16 residues. Trimming left V 6 bases short and J 10 bases short, with 25 bases between. The germline gives CDR1 SGHAT, CDR2 FQNNGV.

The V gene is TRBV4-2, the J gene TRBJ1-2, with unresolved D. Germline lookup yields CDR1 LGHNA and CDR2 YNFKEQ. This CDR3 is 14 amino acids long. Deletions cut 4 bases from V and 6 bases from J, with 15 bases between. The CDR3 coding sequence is TGTGCCAGCAGCCGCGATGCATCGGGAGATGGCTACACCTTC. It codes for CASSRDASGDGYTF.

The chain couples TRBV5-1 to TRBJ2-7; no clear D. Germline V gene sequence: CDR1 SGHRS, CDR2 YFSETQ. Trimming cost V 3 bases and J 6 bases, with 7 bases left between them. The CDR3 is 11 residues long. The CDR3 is CASSSLSEQYF. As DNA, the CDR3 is TGCGCCAGCAGCTCCCTAAGCGAGCAGTACTTC.

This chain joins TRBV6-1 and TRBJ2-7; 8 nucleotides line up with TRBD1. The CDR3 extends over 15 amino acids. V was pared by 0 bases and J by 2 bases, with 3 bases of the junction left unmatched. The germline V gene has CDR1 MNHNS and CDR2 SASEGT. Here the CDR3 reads CASSEAPGQAYEQYF. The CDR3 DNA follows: TGTGCCAGCAGTGAAGCGCCGGGACAGGCCTACGAGCAGTACTTC.

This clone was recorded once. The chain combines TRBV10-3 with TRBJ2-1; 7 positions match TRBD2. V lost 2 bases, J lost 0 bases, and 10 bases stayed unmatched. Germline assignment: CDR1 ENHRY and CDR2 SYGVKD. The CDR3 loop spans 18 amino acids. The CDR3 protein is CAISEIGGSYSSYNEQFF. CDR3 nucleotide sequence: TGTGCCATCAGTGAGATCGGCGGGAGTTATAGCTCCTACAATGAGCAGTTCTTC.

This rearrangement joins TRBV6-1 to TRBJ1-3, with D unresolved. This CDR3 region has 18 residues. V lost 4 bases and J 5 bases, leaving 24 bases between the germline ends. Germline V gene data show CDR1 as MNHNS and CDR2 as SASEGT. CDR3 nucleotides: TGTGCCAGCAGTGTTAATAATCTACAGCAACACGGGAGAAACACCATATATTTT. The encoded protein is CASSVNNLQQHGRNTIYF.

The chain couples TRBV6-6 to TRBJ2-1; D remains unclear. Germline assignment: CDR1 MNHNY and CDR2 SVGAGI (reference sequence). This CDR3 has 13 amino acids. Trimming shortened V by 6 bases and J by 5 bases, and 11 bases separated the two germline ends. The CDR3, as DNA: TGTGCCAGCAGCCCTAATGAAAACAATGAGCAGTTCTTC. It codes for CASSPNENNEQFF.

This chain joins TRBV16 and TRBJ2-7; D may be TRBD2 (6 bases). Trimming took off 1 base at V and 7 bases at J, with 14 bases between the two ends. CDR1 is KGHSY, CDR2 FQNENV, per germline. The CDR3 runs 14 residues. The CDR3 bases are TGTGCCAGCAGCCAATTTGGGGGGAGTGAAGAGCAGTACTTC. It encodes CASSQFGGSEEQYF.

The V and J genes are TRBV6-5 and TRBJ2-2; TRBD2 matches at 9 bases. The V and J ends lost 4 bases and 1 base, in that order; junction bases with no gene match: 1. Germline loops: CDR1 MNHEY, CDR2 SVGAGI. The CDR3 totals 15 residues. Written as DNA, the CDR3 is TGTGCCAGCAGTTCTAGCGGGATGAACACCGGGGAGCTGTTTTTT. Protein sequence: CASSSSGMNTGELFF.

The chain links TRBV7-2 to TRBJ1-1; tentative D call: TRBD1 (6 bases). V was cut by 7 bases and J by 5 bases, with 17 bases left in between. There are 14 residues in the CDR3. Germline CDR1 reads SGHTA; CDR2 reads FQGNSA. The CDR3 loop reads CASNNRAGQTEAFF. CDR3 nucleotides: TGTGCCAGCAACAACAGGGCAGGGCAGACTGAAGCTTTCTTT. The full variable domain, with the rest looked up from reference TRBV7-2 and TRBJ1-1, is GAGVSQSPSNKVTEKGKDVELRCDPISGHTALYWYRQSLGQGLEFLIYFQGNSAPDKSGLPSDRFSAERTGGSVSTLTIQRTQQEDSAVYLCASNNRAGQTEAFFGQGTRLTVV.

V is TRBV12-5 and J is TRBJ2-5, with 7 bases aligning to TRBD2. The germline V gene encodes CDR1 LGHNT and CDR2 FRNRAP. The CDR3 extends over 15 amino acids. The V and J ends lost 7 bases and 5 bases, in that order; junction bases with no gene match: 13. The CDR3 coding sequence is TGTGCTAGTGCCCCTTCAGCGGGGTCGGGGGAGACCCAGTACTTC. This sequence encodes CASAPSAGSGETQYF.

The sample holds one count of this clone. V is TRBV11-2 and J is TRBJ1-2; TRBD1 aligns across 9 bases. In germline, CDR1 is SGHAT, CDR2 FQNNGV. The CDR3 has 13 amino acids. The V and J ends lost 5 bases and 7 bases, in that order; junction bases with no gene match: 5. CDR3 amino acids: CASSLGTGLGYTF. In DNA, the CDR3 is TGTGCCAGCAGCCTAGGGACAGGGCTTGGCTACACCTTC.

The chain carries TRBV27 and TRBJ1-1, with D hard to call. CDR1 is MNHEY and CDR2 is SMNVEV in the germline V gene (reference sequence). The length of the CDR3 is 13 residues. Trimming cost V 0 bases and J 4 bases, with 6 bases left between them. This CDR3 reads CASSLSQVTEAFF. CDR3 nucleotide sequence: TGTGCCAGCAGTTTATCTCAGGTCACTGAAGCTTTCTTT.

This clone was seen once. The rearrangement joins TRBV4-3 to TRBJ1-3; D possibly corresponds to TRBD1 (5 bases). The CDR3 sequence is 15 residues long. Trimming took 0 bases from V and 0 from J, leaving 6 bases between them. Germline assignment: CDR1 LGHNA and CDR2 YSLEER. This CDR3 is CASSQETASGNTIYF. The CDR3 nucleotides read TGCGCCAGCAGCCAAGAGACAGCCTCTGGAAACACCATATATTTT.

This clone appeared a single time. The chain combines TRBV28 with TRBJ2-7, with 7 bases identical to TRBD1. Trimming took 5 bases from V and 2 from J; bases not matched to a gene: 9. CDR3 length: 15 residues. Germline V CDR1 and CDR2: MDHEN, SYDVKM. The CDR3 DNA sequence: TGTGCCAGCAGTCCAGACAGGGCCTCTACCTACGAGCAGTACTTC. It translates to CASSPDRASTYEQYF. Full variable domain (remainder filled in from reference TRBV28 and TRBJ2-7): DVKVTQSSRYLVKRTGEKVFLECVQDMDHENMFWYRQDPGLGLRLIYFSYDVKMKEKGDIPEGYSVSREKKERFSLILESASTNQTSMYLCASSPDRASTYEQYFGPGTRLTVT.

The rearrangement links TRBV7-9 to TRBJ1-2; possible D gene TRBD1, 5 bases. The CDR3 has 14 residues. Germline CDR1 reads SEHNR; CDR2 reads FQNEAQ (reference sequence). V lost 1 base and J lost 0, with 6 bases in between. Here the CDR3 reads CASSLGQPNYGYTF. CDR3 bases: TGTGCCAGCAGCTTAGGACAGCCTAACTATGGCTACACCTTC.